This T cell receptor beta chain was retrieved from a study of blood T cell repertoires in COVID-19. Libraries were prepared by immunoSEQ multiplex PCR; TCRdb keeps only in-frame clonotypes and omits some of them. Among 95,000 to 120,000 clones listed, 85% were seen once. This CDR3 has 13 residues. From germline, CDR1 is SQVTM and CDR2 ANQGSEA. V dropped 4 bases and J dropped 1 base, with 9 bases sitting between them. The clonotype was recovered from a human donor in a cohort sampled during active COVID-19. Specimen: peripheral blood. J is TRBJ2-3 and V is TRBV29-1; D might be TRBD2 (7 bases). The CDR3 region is CSVVGGGTDTQYF. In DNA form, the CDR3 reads TGCAGCGTTGTAGGGGGGGGCACAGATACGCAGTATTTT.